A selection of T cell receptor beta chains follows, all from one sample in a study of metastatic and nonmetastatic thyroid tumors. TCRdb re-called the PCR reads with MiXCR. The sample records around 64,000 clones, under 5% being singletons. Source material: blood. The origin of the receptors is a female donor with papillary thyroid cancer or a benign thyroid nodule (not recorded which). Some clones in this sample may be carry-over from other donors' samples. The CDR3 runs from the conserved cysteine through the conserved F or W. A D gene is named only where the DNA matches it firmly. The size of a clone is reported for some rows only, either as once, few or many, or as a class for expanded clones.

j_gene,abundance,d_gene,v_gene,CDR3nt,CDR3aa
TRBJ1-1,.,TRBD1,TRBV7-9,TGCGCCAGCAGCTTGGGGACAGGGGGGATGAACACTGAAGCTTTCTTT,CASSLGTGGMNTEAFF
TRBJ2-1,many,TRBD1,TRBV29-1,TGCAGCGTATCCAGGGGGCCCAATGAGCAGTTCTTC,CSVSRGPNEQFF
TRBJ2-7,.,.,TRBV28,TGTGCCAGCAGTCACACAGGTACCGGGACTGCCAACGAGCAGTACTTC,CASSHTGTGTANEQYF
TRBJ2-1,many,TRBD2,TRBV6-4,TGTGCCAGCAGTGAGGCTAGCGGGAATTACAATGAGCAGTTCTTC,CASSEASGNYNEQFF
TRBJ2-1,many,TRBD1,TRBV18,TGTGCCAGCTCACCGGGACAGCACAATGAGCAGTTCTTC,CASSPGQHNEQFF
TRBJ1-1,many,.,TRBV5-8,TGTGCCAGCAGCTGGACCGGGATGGCTGAAGCTTTCTTT,CASSWTGMAEAFF
TRBJ2-4,many,.,TRBV6-1,TGTGCCAGCCGACCGGTCGAATTAGCCAAAAACATTCAGTACTTC,CASRPVELAKNIQYF
TRBJ1-5,few,.,TRBV28,TGTGCCAGCAGCTCCCATCATTATAGCAATCAGCCCCAGCATTTT,CASSSHHYSNQPQHF
TRBJ2-2,many,.,TRBV20-1,TGCAGTGCCACCTTGAGGAACACCGGGGAGCTGTTTTTT,CSATLRNTGELFF
TRBJ2-3,many,TRBD1,TRBV6-4,TGTGCCAGCAGTGCCTCCTCAGGACAGGGGGGCCCAGATACGCAGTATTTT,CASSASSGQGGPDTQYF
TRBJ2-7,many,.,TRBV24-1,TGTGCCACCAGTGACCCCTCGACCCACTCCTACGAGCAGTACTTC,CATSDPSTHSYEQYF
TRBJ2-5,.,.,TRBV29-1,TGCAGCGTTGAAGAGGGGGGGGCGCAGACCCAGTACTTC,CSVEEGGAQTQYF
TRBJ2-1,many,.,TRBV27,TGTGCCACCCTTAAACCTGACCCTAAAACCTGGTTTCGGGAGCAGTTCTTC,CATLKPDPKTWFREQFF
TRBJ2-7,many,.,TRBV11-3,TGTGCCAGCAGCTTTGTTACAGGGTCACCGGGTGAGCAGTACTTC,CASSFVTGSPGEQYF
TRBJ2-7,many,.,TRBV12-3/TRBV12-4,TGTGCCAGTTCCGTGGGGGTCCGGGACGAGCAGTACTTC,CASSVGVRDEQYF
TRBJ1-5,many,.,TRBV30,TGTGCCTGGAGCCGGGACCGCCTCAATCAGCCCCAGCATTTT,CAWSRDRLNQPQHF
TRBJ1-5,few,.,TRBV20-1,TGCAGTGCTAGTCGTATAGGAGGCTGGGGCAATCAGCCCCAGCATTTT,CSASRIGGWGNQPQHF
TRBJ1-1,many,TRBD1,TRBV7-2,TGTGCCAGCAGTCCCGGGGGACAGGGAAGAGCTTTCTTT,CASSPGGQGRAFF
TRBJ1-2,many,.,TRBV7-2,TGTGCCAGCAGCTTCTCCGTCAGGGGAGGCTACACCTTC,CASSFSVRGGYTF
TRBJ2-3,many,.,TRBV19,TGTGCCAGTAGTCCTTGGACTGACACAGATACGCAGTATTTT,CASSPWTDTDTQYF
TRBJ2-2,many,TRBD2,TRBV11-2,TGTGCCAGCAGCCTGTGGGGGCTAGCGGGAGATTCCGGGGAGCTGTTTTTT,CASSLWGLAGDSGELFF
TRBJ2-7,.,TRBD1,TRBV3-1,TGTGCCAGCAGCCAGCGAACAGGGGGCCACGAGCAGTACTTC,CASSQRTGGHEQYF
TRBJ2-3,many,.,TRBV27,TGTGCCAGCAGTGACGACACGTTTGTTGATACGCAGTATTTT,CASSDDTFVDTQYF
TRBJ1-2,many,.,TRBV19,TGTGCCAGTAGTATAGATACGGGACGGATTAGAGGCTACACCTTC,CASSIDTGRIRGYTF
TRBJ1-1,many,.,TRBV20-1,TGCAGTGCTAGGAGGGTCGTAACGTCTGAAGCTTTCTTT,CSARRVVTSEAFF
TRBJ1-4,many,TRBD1,TRBV6-1,TGTGCCAGCAGGGCCGGGACAGGGGGTGAAAAACTGTTTTTT,CASRAGTGGEKLFF
TRBJ2-1,many,.,TRBV6-4,TGTGCCAGCAGAAAACTAGCCGGGAGCAAAAATGAGCAGTTCTTC,CASRKLAGSKNEQFF
TRBJ2-2,many,TRBD1,TRBV19,TGTGCCAGTAGTGTAAGACAGGGGGAGGACACCGGGGAGCTGTTTTTT,CASSVRQGEDTGELFF
TRBJ1-1,many,.,TRBV19,TGTGCCAGTAGATACTACACTAACACTGAAGCTTTCTTT,CASRYYTNTEAFF
TRBJ2-6,few,TRBD1,TRBV7-3,TGTGCCAGCAGCAGGACAGGGTCTAGCTCTAGGGCCAACGTCCTTACTTTC,CASSRTGSSSRANVLTF
TRBJ2-3,many,TRBD2,TRBV24-1,TGTGCCACCGCGGGAGGGAGCACAGATACGCAGTATTTT,CATAGGSTDTQYF
TRBJ1-6,many,.,TRBV5-1,TGCGCCAGCAGCTTGGAAGGAGTACGGCAGGCAGATTCACCCCTCCACTTT,CASSLEGVRQADSPLHF
TRBJ2-1,many,.,TRBV7-9,TGTGCCAGCAGCCCAACCTCCGGGAGTAATAAAAATGAGCAGTTCTTC,CASSPTSGSNKNEQFF
TRBJ1-6,few,.,TRBV12-3/TRBV12-4,TGTGCCAGCAGTTTGGGAGGACAGATCAATTCACCCCTCCACTTT,CASSLGGQINSPLHF
TRBJ2-1,many,TRBD1,TRBV27,TGTGCCAGCAGTACCTACAGGGGATACAATGAGCAGTTCTTC,CASSTYRGYNEQFF
TRBJ1-1,many,.,TRBV7-9,TGTGCCAGCAGCCCCAACACAGTTAACACTGAAGCTTTCTTT,CASSPNTVNTEAFF
TRBJ2-1,few,TRBD2,TRBV9,TGTGCCAGCAGCACTTTAGCGGGGGATTACAATGAGCAGTTCTTC,CASSTLAGDYNEQFF
TRBJ2-5,many,.,TRBV20-1,TGCAGTGCTAGACGGGACACTAACCAAGAGACCCAGTACTTC,CSARRDTNQETQYF
TRBJ2-7,many,TRBD2,TRBV7-2,TGTGCCAGCAGCTTAAGGGCGGGAGAGGGCGAGCAGTACTTC,CASSLRAGEGEQYF
TRBJ1-5,many,.,TRBV12-3/TRBV12-4,TGTGCCAGCAGTTTCATCAGGGGTAGCAATCAGCCCCAGCATTTT,CASSFIRGSNQPQHF